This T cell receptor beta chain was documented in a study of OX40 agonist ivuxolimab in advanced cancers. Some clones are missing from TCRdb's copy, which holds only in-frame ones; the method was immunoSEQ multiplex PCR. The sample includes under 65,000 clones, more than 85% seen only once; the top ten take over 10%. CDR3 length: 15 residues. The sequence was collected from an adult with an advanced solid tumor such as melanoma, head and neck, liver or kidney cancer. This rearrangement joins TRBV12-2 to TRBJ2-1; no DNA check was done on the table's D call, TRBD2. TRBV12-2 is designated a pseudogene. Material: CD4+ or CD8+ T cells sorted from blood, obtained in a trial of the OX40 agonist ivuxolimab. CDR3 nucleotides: TGTGCAAGTCGCTTAGGGGCCGGGATCGCCTCGGAGCAGTTCTTC. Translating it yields CASRLGAGIASEQFF.